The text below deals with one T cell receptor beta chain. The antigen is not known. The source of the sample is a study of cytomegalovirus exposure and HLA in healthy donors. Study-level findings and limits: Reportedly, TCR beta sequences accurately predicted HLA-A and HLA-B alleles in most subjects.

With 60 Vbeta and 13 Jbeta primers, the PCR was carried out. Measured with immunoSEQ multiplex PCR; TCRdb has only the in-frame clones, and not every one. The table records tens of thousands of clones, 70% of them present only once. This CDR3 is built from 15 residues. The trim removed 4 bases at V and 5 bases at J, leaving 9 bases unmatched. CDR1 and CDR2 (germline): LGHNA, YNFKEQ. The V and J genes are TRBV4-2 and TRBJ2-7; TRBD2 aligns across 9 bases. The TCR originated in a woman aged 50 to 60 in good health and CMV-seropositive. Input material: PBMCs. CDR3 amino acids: CASSRLLSSGNEQYF. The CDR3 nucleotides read TGTGCCAGCAGCCGTCTCTTATCTAGCGGGAACGAGCAGTACTTC.